These 5 T cell receptor beta chains were all obtained from the same sample, sequenced in a study of T cells in Graves' hyperthyroidism and ophthalmopathy. Using RNA transcripts as the source, TCR beta CDR3 regions were amplified. The TCR CDR3 was amplified in a first-round RT-PCR using the HTBI primer set. One entry per CDR3 protein results from TCRdb running MiXCR on the multiplex PCR reads. The sample contains 300,000 to 450,000 distinct CDR3 sequences, more than 15% of which appear only once. The sequencing sample was made of blood. Every receptor here comes from a woman between 18 and 29 years old with Graves' hyperthyroidism that later progressed to Graves' ophthalmopathy.

V and J are TRBV5-6 and TRBJ2-3; 7 bases map to TRBD2. V dropped 2 bases and J dropped 0; count of bases not matched to a gene: 3. This CDR3 region has 15 residues. Germline CDR1 reads SGHDT; CDR2 reads YYEEEE. CDR3: CASSFLADSTDTQYF. Written as DNA, the CDR3 is TGTGCCAGCAGCTTCCTAGCGGATAGCACAGATACGCAGTATTTT. Based on the CDR3 plus reference TRBV5-6 and TRBJ2-3, the full variable domain is DAGVTQSPTHLIKTRGQQVTLRCSPKSGHDTVSWYQQALGQGPQFIFQYYEEEERQRGNFPDRFSGHQFPNYSSELNVNALLLGDSALYLCASSFLADSTDTQYFGPGTRLTVL.

The V and J genes are TRBV27 and TRBJ2-2; D is unresolved. The V gene lost 5 bases and the J gene lost 9 bases, with 10 bases spanning the gap. Germline V gene sequence: CDR1 MNHEY, CDR2 SMNVEV (reference sequence). The CDR3 contains 12 residues. The CDR3 sequence: CASSLLSRELFF. The CDR3 nucleotides read TGTGCCAGCAGTCTACTATCGAGGGAGCTGTTTTTT.

This clonotype was counted many times. The chain joins TRBV2 to TRBJ1-6; D is unresolved. Per the germline V gene, CDR1 is SNHLY and CDR2 is FYNNEI. This CDR3 comprises 14 residues. V was clipped by 3 bases and J by 7 bases, with 10 bases between them. The CDR3 reads CASSDRRENSPLHF. The CDR3, as DNA: TGTGCCAGCAGTGACAGACGGGAGAATTCACCCCTCCACTTT.

This clonotype has at least ten counts. The rearrangement links TRBV20-1 to TRBJ1-1; D gene unclear. The CDR3 is 12 residues long. Trimming stripped 6 bases from V and 3 bases from J, with 11 bases between. From germline, CDR1 is DFQATT and CDR2 SNEGSKA (reference sequence). CDR3 residues: CSASAGYTEAFF. The CDR3 nucleotides read TGCAGTGCGTCTGCGGGGTACACTGAAGCTTTCTTT.

This clonotype was seen only a few times. Its ends do not fully match the called genes, so a read error is possible. The chain recombines TRBV5-1 with TRBJ2-3, with 14 bases fitting TRBD2. Germline CDR1 SGHRS, CDR2 YFSETQ. The CDR3 consists of 18 residues. Written as DNA, the CDR3 is TGTGCCAGCAGCGAGCCCCGACTAGCGGGAGGGCCGGCAGATACGCAGTATTTT. This sequence encodes CASSEPRLAGGPADTQYF. Full variable domain (missing parts from reference TRBV5-1 and TRBJ2-3): KAGVTQTPRYLIKTRGQQVTLSCSPISGHRSVSWYQQTPGQGLQFLFEYFSETQRNKGNFPGRFSGRQFSNSRSEMNVSTLELGDSALYLCASSEPRLAGGPADTQYFGPGTRLTVL.